These T cell receptor beta chains were read from a single sample in a study of T-cell memory formation after mild COVID-19. TCRdb reanalysed the 5' RACE reads using MiXCR and keeps one entry per CDR3 protein. The sample records around 510,000 distinct CDR3 sequences, 20% to 25% being singletons. What was sequenced was PBMCs or a T cell subset sorted from them (not recorded which). The receptors come from an adult woman who had mild COVID-19 (a few samples of this study predate the infection). Cell type and time point are not known. CDR3s include the opening cysteine and the closing phenylalanine or tryptophan. The D gene is left open where the match is weak. Rows may omit the clone size; those that give it use once, few, many or a size class.

j_gene	abundance	d_gene	v_gene	CDR3nt	CDR3aa
TRBJ1-1	few	.	TRBV18	TGTGCCAGCTCACCGACCAGGTTACGTTCGACAAGGGGAGGCATGAACACTGAAGCTTTCTTT	CASSPTRLRSTRGGMNTEAFF
TRBJ1-2	.	.	TRBV6-1	TGTGCCAGCAGCCCCAGGCGAACTAACTATGGCTACACCTTC	CASSPRRTNYGYTF
TRBJ1-4	few	TRBD1	TRBV24-1	TGTGCCACCAGTGATTCCGGGACAGGAGGTGAAAAACTGTTTTTT	CATSDSGTGGEKLFF
TRBJ1-1	.	.	TRBV4-3	TGCGCCAGCAGCCAAGCCTTCGCGGGGGTGGGGTACACTGAAGCTTTCTTT	CASSQAFAGVGYTEAFF
TRBJ1-5	.	.	TRBV16	TGTGCCAGCAGCCAATATGCTGTGAGCAATCAGCCCCAGCATTTT	CASSQYAVSNQPQHF
TRBJ2-2	.	TRBD2	TRBV6-5	TGTGCCAGCAGTTACTCGATGATCGGAGCGGGAGGGCCCCCGAACACCGGGGAGCTGTTTTTT	CASSYSMIGAGGPPNTGELFF
TRBJ1-4	.	.	TRBV7-8	TGTGCCAGCAGCCCCCGAAACAGGGCTAGTGAAAAACTGTTTTTT	CASSPRNRASEKLFF
TRBJ2-2	.	TRBD2	TRBV9	TGTGCCAGCAAGACAGCGGGAGATACCGGGGAGCTGTTTTTT	CASKTAGDTGELFF
TRBJ1-5	.	TRBD1	TRBV30	TGTGCCTGGAGTGTAGGACAGGGGCGCAATCAGCCCCAGCATTTT	CAWSVGQGRNQPQHF
TRBJ2-7	.	TRBD1	TRBV12-3/TRBV12-4	TGTGCCAGCAGTTTCCTACAGGGGCAGGAGCAGTACTTC	CASSFLQGQEQYF
TRBJ2-2	.	TRBD1	TRBV5-4	TGTGCCAGCAGCTTGGACAGGGGTGGGAACACCGGGGAGCTGTTTTTT	CASSLDRGGNTGELFF